This T cell receptor beta chain was recorded in a study of T cell responses to AZD1222 COVID-19 vaccine. Findings and limits, study-wide: Seropositive AZD1222 recipients at baseline numbered only five or six. The donor cohort was predominantly white British with a female majority, and clonal diversity may have been underestimated.

Assay used: immunoSEQ multiplex PCR; TCRdb lists only in-frame clones, some missing. The sample lists about 120,000 clones; about 92% were seen once. A word on this clone: The antigen is unknown.

Germline V gives CDR1 LGHDT, CDR2 YNNKEL (reference sequence). CDR3 size: 15 residues. The germline V and J ends were trimmed by 8 bases and 8 bases, with 22 bases remaining between them. The clonotype comes from an adult in good health. The sample was peripheral blood, taken on day 0 of AZD1222 vaccination. The chain combines TRBV3-1 (or the pseudogene TRBV3-2) with TRBJ1-3; possibly TRBD1 for D (5 bases). CDR3 sequence: CASRGTGNSQDTIYF. CDR3 DNA sequence: TGTGCCAGCCGAGGAACAGGTAATTCCCAGGACACCATATATTTT.